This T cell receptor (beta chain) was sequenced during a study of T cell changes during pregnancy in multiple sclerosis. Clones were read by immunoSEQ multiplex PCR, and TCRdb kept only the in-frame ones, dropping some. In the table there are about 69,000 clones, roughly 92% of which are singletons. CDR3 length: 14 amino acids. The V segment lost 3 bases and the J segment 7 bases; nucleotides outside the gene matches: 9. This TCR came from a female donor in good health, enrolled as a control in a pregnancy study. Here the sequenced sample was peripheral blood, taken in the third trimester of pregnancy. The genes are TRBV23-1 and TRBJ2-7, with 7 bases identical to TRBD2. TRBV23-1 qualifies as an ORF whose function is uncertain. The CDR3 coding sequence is TGCGCCAGCAGTCATCCAGACGGGGGGTGGGAGCAGTACTTC. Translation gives CASSHPDGGWEQYF.